The rows below give T cell receptor beta chains drawn from one sample of a study of identical twins. TCRdb independently ran MiXCR on the 5' RACE reads; one entry per CDR3 protein. The table has 450,000 or so distinct CDR3 sequences, about a fifth seen once. Sequencing was carried out using naive T cells sorted from blood. The origin of the receptors is a man aged 50-59 years in good health. Each CDR3 is given with its conserved first and last residue. The D gene is left open where the match is weak. Clone size, where shown, is once, few, many, or a class for clones that have expanded.

>TRBJ2-7|15|many|TRBV5-1|NA
CASSLEYSVAYEQYF
TGCGCCAGCAGCTTGGAGTATTCAGTAGCCTACGAGCAGTACTTC
>TRBJ2-1|15|NA|TRBV6-5|NA
CASSYSRDKYNEQFF
TGTGCCAGCAGTTACTCGCGGGACAAGTACAATGAGCAGTTCTTC
>TRBJ2-3|16|NA|TRBV4-3|NA
CASSQDLSGRRDTQYF
TGCGCCAGCAGCCAAGATCTCTCGGGCAGACGGGATACGCAGTATTTT
>TRBJ2-7|12|few|TRBV5-1|NA
CASSFDTYEQYF
TGCGCCAGCAGCTTTGACACCTACGAGCAGTACTTC
>TRBJ2-1|14|NA|TRBV20-1|TRBD1
CSATGDRGGNEQFF
TGCAGTGCTACCGGGGACAGGGGAGGCAATGAGCAGTTCTTC
>TRBJ1-5|16|NA|TRBV6-2/TRBV6-3|TRBD1
CASAPWTGGFNQPQHF
TGTGCCAGCGCCCCGTGGACAGGGGGGTTCAATCAGCCCCAGCATTTT
>TRBJ2-5|13|many|TRBV29-1|TRBD1
CSEAGQGQETQYF
TGCAGCGAAGCAGGACAGGGCCAAGAGACCCAGTACTTC
>TRBJ1-1|14|few|TRBV19|TRBD1
CASSIQGAGTEAFF
TGTGCCAGTAGTATCCAGGGGGCTGGCACTGAAGCTTTCTTT
>TRBJ2-1|16|NA|TRBV28|TRBD2
CASLPSSGGPTNEQFF
TGTGCCAGCCTCCCTAGCTCGGGAGGGCCCACAAATGAGCAGTTCTTC
>TRBJ1-6|14|many|TRBV18|NA
CASSPRSSNSPLHF
TGTGCCAGCTCACCCCGGAGTTCCAATTCACCCCTCCACTTT
>TRBJ2-3|12|NA|TRBV12-3/TRBV12-4|TRBD2
CASSPPAGGQYF
TGTGCCAGCAGTCCTCCGGCGGGGGGCCAGTATTTT
>TRBJ2-7|15|many|TRBV6-2/TRBV6-3|NA
CASSGAGLLLFEQYF
TGTGCCAGCAGCGGGGCGGGACTCCTCCTGTTCGAGCAGTACTTC
>TRBJ2-5|13|few|TRBV7-9|NA
CASSAIGGETQYF
TGTGCCAGCAGCGCCATCGGGGGAGAGACCCAGTACTTC
>TRBJ1-2|14|NA|TRBV20-1|NA
CSAPIPTEFYGYTF
TGCAGTGCCCCCATACCGACGGAATTCTATGGCTACACCTTC
>TRBJ2-3|15|many|TRBV24-1|NA
CATSESRRAPDTQYF
TGTGCCACCAGTGAAAGCCGAAGGGCCCCAGATACGCAGTATTTT
>TRBJ2-5|16|NA|TRBV20-1|NA
CSARDRSGDSVKTQYF
TGCAGTGCTAGAGACCGGTCGGGGGATTCGGTCAAGACCCAGTACTTC
>TRBJ2-4|15|many|TRBV20-1|TRBD1
CSARVTGEAKNIQYF
TGCAGTGCTAGGGTGACAGGGGAGGCCAAAAACATTCAGTACTTC
>TRBJ2-7|16|NA|TRBV28|TRBD1
CASSQLAGTGSYEQYF
TGTGCCAGCAGTCAACTCGCCGGGACAGGGTCCTACGAGCAGTACTTC